The 22 T cell receptor beta chains in this list originate from one sample, sequenced in a study of CD8+ T cells in alopecia areata. Investigators isolated RNA and reverse transcribed it into cDNA to act as the sequencing template. Sequencing used immunoSEQ multiplex PCR; TCRdb keeps in-frame clones, though not all of them. The sample yields 75,000 to 100,000 clones, about 40% seen once. Sequences were obtained from CD4+ T cells sorted from blood. The receptors stem from a human donor with alopecia areata.

The gene calls are TRBV29-1 and TRBJ2-1; a weak D match, TRBD1 (5 bases). Germline V gives CDR1 SQVTM, CDR2 ANQGSEA. The CDR3 totals 12 residues. V gave up 5 bases and J gave up 8 bases, with 13 bases separating them. CDR3 in DNA: TGCAGCGTTCTTCAGGGTGGCGATGAGCAGTTCTTC. Encoded protein: CSVLQGGDEQFF.

This clone has more than one count but fewer than ten. The chain is built from TRBV5-1 and TRBJ1-2; 8 positions match TRBD1. The CDR3 is 16 residues long. The germline V gene has CDR1 SGHRS and CDR2 YFSETQ. V shed 6 bases and J 0 bases; nucleotides not matched to a gene: 10. In nucleotides, the CDR3 is TGCGCCAGCAACCCCATGACAGGGGAAGCTAACTATGGCTACACCTTC. It yields the protein CASNPMTGEANYGYTF.

This clone was observed a handful of times. The gene calls are TRBV29-1 and TRBJ1-2; D is perhaps TRBD1 (6 bases). V lost 7 bases to trimming and J lost 4 bases, with 10 bases between them. The germline V gene has CDR1 SQVTM and CDR2 ANQGSEA. The CDR3 length is 11 residues. The CDR3: CSAEGGYGYTF. As DNA, the CDR3 is TGCAGCGCCGAGGGGGGCTATGGCTACACCTTC. Full variable domain (missing parts from reference TRBV29-1 and TRBJ1-2): SAVISQKPSRDICQRGTSLTIQCQVDSQVTMMFWYRQQPGQSLTLIATANQGSEATYESGFVIDKFPISRPNLTFSTLTVSNMSPEDSSIYLCSAEGGYGYTFGSGTRLTVV.

This sequence joins TRBV19 and TRBJ1-5; TRBD1 is a possible D gene (6 bases). The V end lost 4 bases, the J end lost 2 bases, and 9 bases lay between the germline ends. The germline V gene has CDR1 LNHDA and CDR2 SQIVND (reference sequence). The CDR3 covers 14 residues. CDR3 bases: TGTGCCAGTAGTACGGACAGCCGCAATCAGCCCCAGCATTTT. The encoded protein is CASSTDSRNQPQHF. The whole variable domain, filled in from reference TRBV19 and TRBJ1-5, reads DGGITQSPKYLFRKEGQNVTLSCEQNLNHDAMYWYRQDPGQGLRLIYYSQIVNDFQKGDIAEGYSVSREKKESFPLTVTSAQKNPTAFYLCASSTDSRNQPQHFGDGTRLSIL.

This clone was picked up a small number of times. The chain recombines TRBV9 with TRBJ2-1; D not certain. CDR3 length: 14 residues. Trimming removed 3 bases at V and 2 bases at J, with 9 bases between. From germline, CDR1 is SGDLS and CDR2 YYNGEE. The CDR3 region has the DNA TGTGCCAGCAGCGGGTACGTCCCCTACAATGAGCAGTTCTTC. Its protein product is CASSGYVPYNEQFF. Full variable domain (rest looked up from reference TRBV9 and TRBJ2-1): DSGVTQTPKHLITATGQRVTLRCSPRSGDLSVYWYQQSLDQGLQFLIQYYNGEERAKGNILERFSAQQFPDLHSELNLSSLELGDSALYFCASSGYVPYNEQFFGPGTRLTVL.

This clone was counted only a few times. The rearrangement joins TRBV7-9 to TRBJ2-1; 10 nucleotides agree with TRBD2. J gave up 5 bases and V 5 bases, and 9 bases lay outside the gene matches. Germline assignment: CDR1 SEHNR and CDR2 FQNEAQ (reference sequence). This CDR3 spans 16 amino acids. In DNA form, the CDR3 reads TGTGCCAGCAGCCCACTTCCTAGCGGGAGTAACAATGAGCAGTTCTTC. Its translation: CASSPLPSGSNNEQFF.

This clone was recorded many times. The V and J genes are TRBV18 and TRBJ2-4; 8 positions match TRBD2. V was clipped by 6 bases and J by 8 bases; unmatched bases: 9. The CDR3 sequence is 14 residues long. Germline CDR1 and CDR2: KGHSH and LQKENI. The chain's CDR3 is CASSPSAGGDIQYF. Here the CDR3 DNA reads TGTGCCAGCTCCCCGAGCGCGGGGGGTGACATTCAGTACTTC.

Here the CDR3 reads CAISEYEHNEQFF. The CDR3 coding sequence is TGTGCCATCAGTGAGTACGAGCACAATGAGCAGTTCTTC. The rearrangement joins TRBV10-3 to TRBJ2-1, with D hard to call. Germline V CDR1 and CDR2: ENHRY, SYGVKD. Trimming shortened V by 1 base and J by 5 bases, and 6 bases separated the two germline ends. The CDR3 runs to 13 residues.

Here the CDR3 reads CSVSSGQQPQHF. The DNA for the CDR3 is TGCAGCGTTTCATCGGGGCAGCAGCCCCAGCATTTT. The rearrangement joins TRBV29-1 to TRBJ1-5, with a tentative D call TRBD1 (5 bases). The CDR3 loop spans 12 amino acids. Germline assignment: CDR1 SQVTM and CDR2 ANQGSEA. Trimming stripped 5 bases from V and 7 bases from J, with 12 bases between.

This clone was observed a handful of times. Here the CDR3 reads CSVEREGNEQFF. The CDR3 DNA follows: TGCAGCGTTGAGCGGGAGGGCAATGAGCAGTTCTTC. The V gene is TRBV29-1, the J gene TRBJ2-1, with 9 nucleotides matching TRBD2. CDR3 length: 12 amino acids. The trim removed 3 bases at V and 6 bases at J, leaving 0 bases unmatched. CDR1 and CDR2 from the germline V gene are SQVTM and ANQGSEA.

The CDR3 nucleotides are TGTGCCAGCAGCGGAGGGTCGGGGGGCGTCCACAATGAGCAGTTCTTC. Its protein is CASSGGSGGVHNEQFF. V gene TRBV2 combines with J gene TRBJ2-1; weak D call: TRBD2 (7 bases). V lost 6 bases and J 5 bases, leaving 20 bases between the germline ends. The CDR3 length is 16 residues. Germline loops: CDR1 SNHLY, CDR2 FYNNEI.

V and J are TRBV10-3 and TRBJ1-2; TRBD1 matches at 9 bases. V trimming: 4 bases; J trimming: 3 bases; junction bases outside the gene matches: 9. The germline V gene has CDR1 ENHRY and CDR2 SYGVKD. The CDR3 runs 16 residues. As DNA, the CDR3 is TGTGCCATCAGTGCATCACCGGGACAGGGTGACTATGGCTACACCTTC. Translating it yields CAISASPGQGDYGYTF.

The chain combines TRBV5-1 with TRBJ2-7, with D unclear. V lost 4 bases and J 2 bases, leaving 10 bases between the germline ends. The CDR3 sequence is 13 residues long. Germline V CDR1 and CDR2: SGHRS, YFSETQ. The CDR3 DNA reads TGCGCCAGCAGCCGCAGTGGAACCTACGAGCAGTACTTC. Its translation: CASSRSGTYEQYF.

This clone was recorded once. The chain has TRBV28 and TRBJ2-1; a possible D gene is TRBD2 (5 bases). The CDR3 covers 14 residues. Germline V gene sequence: CDR1 MDHEN, CDR2 SYDVKM. The V and J ends lost 2 bases and 3 bases respectively, with 8 bases between them. The CDR3 here is CASSLRGGYNEQFF. The CDR3 DNA reads TGTGCCAGCAGTTTACGGGGTGGCTACAATGAGCAGTTCTTC.

The rearrangement uses TRBV27 and TRBJ2-5; D might be TRBD2 (5 bases). The V gene's germline CDR1 is MNHEY and CDR2 SMNVEV (reference sequence). The V end lost 6 bases, the J end lost 5 bases, and 16 bases lay between the germline ends. The CDR3 sequence is 14 residues long. The CDR3, as DNA: TGTGCCAGCAGCCCATTGGGGAGCTGGGAGACCCAGTACTTC. It codes for CASSPLGSWETQYF.

The J gene is TRBJ1-6, the V gene TRBV4-2; perhaps TRBD1 as D (5 bases). This CDR3 is 14 amino acids long. Germline values: CDR1 LGHNA, CDR2 YNFKEQ. V was shortened by 2 bases and J by 10 bases, with 12 bases between the two germline ends. Here the CDR3 DNA reads TGTGCCAGCAGCCAACCTGGGGCAAGCTCACCCCTCCACTTT. Its protein product is CASSQPGASSPLHF.

This chain links TRBV11-2 with TRBJ2-2; no firm D call. The ends were cut back, 2 bases at V and 7 bases at J, with 20 bases in the middle. CDR1 and CDR2 from the germline V gene are SGHAT and FQNNGV. The CDR3 contains 17 residues. The CDR3, as DNA: TGTGCCAGCAGCTTATGGGGTTCCCGATCCCTGGGCGGGGAGCTGTTTTTT. Its translation is CASSLWGSRSLGGELFF.

V usage is TRBV27 and J usage is TRBJ2-7; D is undetermined. Germline V lookup: CDR1 MNHEY, CDR2 SMNVEV (reference sequence). Trimming stripped 3 bases from V and 3 bases from J, with 3 bases between. The CDR3 is made up of 11 amino acids. CDR3 residues: CASSFNYEQYF. In nucleotides, the CDR3 is TGTGCCAGCAGTTTTAACTACGAGCAGTACTTC.

This clone was detected only a few times. The genes are TRBV14 and TRBJ1-6, with D possibly being TRBD1 (5 bases). V dropped 1 base and J dropped 14 bases, with 18 bases sitting between them. The CDR3 loop spans 15 amino acids. Germline V gives CDR1 SGHDN, CDR2 FVKESK. This CDR3 reads CASSQVAGSVAALHF. Written as DNA, the CDR3 is TGTGCCAGCAGCCAAGTTGCAGGGAGCGTTGCGGCCCTCCACTTT.

The genes are TRBV2 and TRBJ2-5; 7 nucleotides line up with TRBD1. Per germline, CDR1 SNHLY and CDR2 FYNNEI. This CDR3 contains 15 residues. The V segment lost 7 bases and the J segment 7 bases; nucleotides outside the gene matches: 15. The chain's CDR3 is CASKVLQGITSTQYF. For the CDR3, the DNA is TGTGCCAGCAAGGTTCTACAGGGGATCACCTCGACCCAGTACTTC.

This clone was picked up a small number of times. The J gene is TRBJ1-5, the V gene TRBV28; 7 bases line up with TRBD1. The CDR3 has 17 amino acids. Germline trimming cut 3 bases from V and 0 bases from J; bases unmatched to any gene: 8. Germline CDR1 and CDR2: MDHEN and SYDVKM. The CDR3 reads CASSFVGTAYSNQPQHF. CDR3 DNA sequence: TGTGCCAGCAGTTTTGTTGGGACAGCTTATAGCAATCAGCCCCAGCATTTT.

The table lists this clone with a few counts. DNA for the CDR3: TGTGCCAGCAGCTTAGCGGGACTAGCCGATGAGCAGTTCTTC. It translates to CASSLAGLADEQFF. The V and J genes are TRBV7-2 and TRBJ2-1, with 9 bases that match TRBD2. Trimming took 0 bases from V and 8 from J; bases not matched to a gene: 2. CDR3 size: 14 residues. Per germline, CDR1 SGHTA and CDR2 FQGNSA. The whole variable domain, remainder taken from reference TRBV7-2 and TRBJ2-1, is GAGVSQSPSNKVTEKGKDVELRCDPISGHTALYWYRQSLGQGLEFLIYFQGNSAPDKSGLPSDRFSAERTGGSVSTLTIQRTQQEDSAVYLCASSLAGLADEQFFGPGTRLTVL.